Shown below are 18 T cell receptor beta chains from a single sample sequenced in a study of T cell repertoires in cytomegalovirus infection. TCRdb processed the reads anew with MiXCR; each CDR3 protein has one entry. The sample shows about 740,000 distinct CDR3 sequences, 35% of them seen only once. Material: PBMCs. These receptors came from a human donor in good health (CMV status not recorded). Some clones in this sample may be carry-over from other donors' samples.

The V gene is TRBV7-9, the J gene TRBJ1-3, with 8 bases identical to TRBD1. This CDR3 is 16 amino acids long. Germline CDR1 and CDR2: SEHNR and FQNEAQ (reference sequence). V shed 1 base and J 4 bases; nucleotides not matched to a gene: 6. CDR3 sequence (DNA): TGTGCCAGCAGCTTAGGAGGACAGGGAGGAGGAAACACCATATATTTT. It yields the protein CASSLGGQGGGNTIYF.

This rearrangement joins TRBV5-1 to TRBJ2-2; the match to TRBD1 covers 9 bases. V shed 6 bases, J shed 4 bases, and the junction held 7 bases outside the gene matches. Germline V gives CDR1 SGHRS, CDR2 YFSETQ. The CDR3 totals 15 residues. CDR3 DNA: TGCGCCAGCATGCCCGGGACAGGGACCACCGGGGAGCTGTTTTTT. Protein: CASMPGTGTTGELFF.

V is TRBV7-2 and J is TRBJ1-2; 9 bases line up with TRBD1. Germline V gives CDR1 SGHTA, CDR2 FQGNSA. Trimming took 5 bases from V and 4 from J; bases not matched to a gene: 8. The CDR3 spans 15 residues. This CDR3 is CASSPGTGSIYGYTF. CDR3 in DNA: TGTGCCAGCAGCCCCGGGACAGGGTCTATCTATGGCTACACCTTC.

In its sample, this clonotype was seen a few times. The rearrangement joins TRBV12-3 or TRBV12-4 to TRBJ1-6; D is unresolved. The V end lost 6 bases, the J end lost 0 bases, and 12 bases lay between the germline ends. The CDR3 contains 16 residues. CDR3 sequence: CASSFDLSSYNSPLHF. As DNA, the CDR3 is TGTGCCAGCAGCTTCGACCTGAGCTCCTATAATTCACCCCTCCACTTT.

The chain carries TRBV6-8 and TRBJ2-3; D possibly matches TRBD1 or TRBD2 (5 bases each). The CDR3 consists of 14 residues. Looked up from germline, CDR1 is MNHGY and CDR2 is SAAAGT. In DNA, the CDR3 is TGTTCCGGCAGCTTTGGGGGAGAGGCATATACGCAGTATTTT. This sequence encodes CSGSFGGEAYTQYF.

This clonotype was counted between two and nine times. The chain recombines TRBV7-6 with TRBJ2-1; 13 bases line up with TRBD2. V was pared by 7 bases and J by 2 bases, with 8 bases of the junction left unmatched. The CDR3 runs to 17 residues. CDR1 and CDR2 (germline): SGHVS, FNYEAQ. CDR3 DNA sequence: TGTGCCAGCACCATGACTAGCGGGAGGAGAACCTACAATGAGCAGTTCTTC. Amino acid sequence: CASTMTSGRRTYNEQFF. The variable domain in full, with the rest retrieved from reference TRBV7-6 and TRBJ2-1, is GAGVSQSPRYKVTKRGQDVALRCDPISGHVSLYWYRQALGQGPEFLTYFNYEAQQDKSGLPNDRFSAERPEGSISTLTIQRTEQRDSAMYRCASTMTSGRRTYNEQFFGPGTRLTVL.

This clonotype has only a few counts. The genes are TRBV7-2 and TRBJ2-2; TRBD2 matches at 11 bases. The junction had 5 bases not matched to a gene; V was cut back by 1 base and J by 4 bases. In germline, CDR1 is SGHTA, CDR2 FQGNSA. The length of the CDR3 is 17 residues. The CDR3: CASSLVVTSGSTGELFF. DNA for the CDR3: TGTGCCAGCAGCTTAGTAGTCACTAGCGGGAGCACCGGGGAGCTGTTTTTT.

This chain uses TRBV5-1 with TRBJ2-6; no firm D call. CDR3 length equals 16 residues. Trimming removed 0 bases from V and 1 base from J, with 8 bases in between. Germline V gene lookup returns CDR1 SGHRS and CDR2 YFSETQ. The CDR3 bases are TGCGCCAGCAGCTTGGTTGTGGGGTCTGGGGCCAACGTCCTGACTTTC. Encoded protein: CASSLVVGSGANVLTF.

This chain connects TRBV27 to TRBJ2-7; D may be TRBD1 (5 bases). This CDR3 region has 17 residues. CDR1 MNHEY and CDR2 SMNVEV come from the germline V gene (reference sequence). V was shortened by 2 bases and J by 3 bases, with 20 bases between the two germline ends. CDR3 amino acids: CASSLGCIARDLYEQYF. The CDR3 nucleotides read TGTGCCAGCAGTTTAGGGTGTATTGCCAGGGATCTCTACGAGCAGTACTTC.

In this sample, this clonotype turned up a few times. The genes are TRBV19 and TRBJ2-3, with D unresolved. Germline CDR1 LNHDA, CDR2 SQIVND (reference sequence). The CDR3 spans 12 residues. Trimming left V 4 bases short and J 4 bases short, with 6 bases between. The CDR3 coding sequence is TGTGCCAGTAGTAACAGCCCAGATACGCAGTATTTT. Its protein is CASSNSPDTQYF.

J is TRBJ1-4 and V is TRBV5-4, with unresolved D. V was shortened by 0 bases and J by 8 bases, with 14 bases between the two germline ends. CDR1 SGHNT and CDR2 YYREEE come from the germline V gene (reference sequence). CDR3 length equals 15 residues. CDR3 amino acids: CASSLGAFAAEKLFF. In DNA, the CDR3 is TGTGCCAGCAGCTTGGGTGCGTTCGCTGCCGAAAAACTGTTTTTT. The variable domain in full, completed from reference TRBV5-4 and TRBJ1-4, reads ETGVTQSPTHLIKTRGQQVTLRCSSQSGHNTVSWYQQALGQGPQFIFQYYREEENGRGNFPPRFSGLQFPNYSSELNVNALELDDSALYLCASSLGAFAAEKLFFGSGTQLSVL.

Comments on this clonotype: This sequence may be a read error, since a much larger clone differs from it by one base. The rearrangement uses TRBV12-3 or TRBV12-4 and TRBJ1-5, with 7 bases that match TRBD1. This CDR3 spans 16 amino acids. V dropped 8 bases and J dropped 1; count of bases not matched to a gene: 11. Here the CDR3 reads CASRLTGVGSNQPQHF. CDR3 bases: TGTGCCAGCCGCCTAACAGGGGTTGGAAGCAATCAGCCCCAGCATTTT.

Turning to this clonotype: One junction end does not reproduce the germline sequence, and a read error may be involved. The chain has TRBV7-7 and TRBJ2-2; no clear D. Looked up from germline, CDR1 is SSHAT and CDR2 is FNYEAQ (reference sequence). This CDR3 has 14 residues. This CDR3 is CASSPPGHTGELFF. CDR3 bases: TGTGCTAGCAGCCCCCCGGGTCACACCGGGGAGCTGTTTTTT.

This chain connects TRBV20-1 to TRBJ1-5; D might be TRBD1 (6 bases). The germline V and J ends were trimmed by 4 bases and 0 bases, with 13 bases remaining between them. The CDR3 sequence is 15 residues long. Per the germline V gene, CDR1 is DFQATT and CDR2 is SNEGSKA (reference sequence). The CDR3 coding sequence is TGCAGTGCTATAATTCAGGGGTATAGCAATCAGCCCCAGCATTTT. Translating gives CSAIIQGYSNQPQHF.

The V call is TRBV6-1, the J call TRBJ2-2, with D possibly being TRBD2 (5 bases). Trimming cost V 2 bases and J 5 bases, with 15 bases left between them. The CDR3 spans 16 residues. Germline CDR1 and CDR2: MNHNS and SASEGT. The CDR3 loop reads CASSEPTGIGTGELFF. CDR3 coding DNA: TGTGCCAGCAGTGAACCAACCGGGATCGGGACCGGGGAGCTGTTTTTT.

The CDR3 DNA is TGTGCCAGCTCACCACCGCGGGCAGAACAAGAGACCCAGTACTTC. This gives the protein CASSPPRAEQETQYF. The chain employs TRBV18 and TRBJ2-5, with D tentatively TRBD2 (5 bases). This CDR3 has 15 amino acids. CDR1 and CDR2 from the germline V gene are KGHSH and LQKENI. V lost 0 bases to trimming and J lost 2 bases, with 10 bases between them.

This clonotype has only a few counts. V gene TRBV7-6 combines with J gene TRBJ2-2; D is possibly TRBD1 (6 bases). Germline V gives CDR1 SGHVS, CDR2 FNYEAQ. Trimming removed 6 bases at V and 1 base at J, with 9 bases between. The CDR3 runs to 14 residues. CDR3 sequence (DNA): TGTGCCAGCAGTACACAGGGGAACACCGGGGAGCTGTTTTTT. Translating gives CASSTQGNTGELFF. Supplemented by reference TRBV7-6 and TRBJ2-2, the full variable domain reads GAGVSQSPRYKVTKRGQDVALRCDPISGHVSLYWYRQALGQGPEFLTYFNYEAQQDKSGLPNDRFSAERPEGSISTLTIQRTEQRDSAMYRCASSTQGNTGELFFGEGSRLTVL.

V is TRBV4-1 and J is TRBJ1-5; no reliable D call. Germline CDR1 and CDR2: MGHRA and YSYEKL. V lost 4 bases and J 5 bases, leaving 9 bases between the germline ends. The CDR3 sequence is 13 residues long. DNA of the CDR3: TGCGCCAGCAGCCTCTTAGTGGATCAGCCCCAGCATTTT. As protein: CASSLLVDQPQHF.